A selection of T cell receptor beta chains follows, all from one sample in a study of Ad26.COV2.S vaccination and SARS-CoV-2 variants. Assay: immunoSEQ multiplex PCR; the TCRdb copy retains only in-frame clones and omits some. The repertoire includes about 480,000 clones, roughly 89% of them detected once, and roughly 13% sits in the top ten. Source: peripheral blood, taken in a trial of Ad26.COV2.S vaccine versus placebo. The receptors derive from a person aged 18-60 years who received the Ad26.COV2.S COVID-19 vaccine or a placebo. CDR3s include the opening cysteine and the closing phenylalanine or tryptophan. D genes are given only for firm matches. A clone size is listed for some rows: how often the clone was seen (once, few, many), or a class if it is expanded.

v_gene,len,j_gene,d_gene,abundance,CDR3nt,CDR3aa
TRBV30,11,TRBJ2-1,.,.,TGTGCCTGGAGTGTAGGAACTGAGCAGTTCTTC,CAWSVGTEQFF
TRBV27,16,TRBJ1-6,.,.,TGTGCCAGCAGTTTAAGGCGGCCTACCCTAGGTTCACCCCTCCACTTT,CASSLRRPTLGSPLHF
TRBV7-3,13,TRBJ2-5,.,.,TGTGCCAGCAGCTTTTCGACCAAAGAGACCCAGTACTTC,CASSFSTKETQYF
TRBV7-9,14,TRBJ1-1,.,.,TGTGCCAGCAGCTCGAATACAATGAACACTGAAGCTTTCTTT,CASSSNTMNTEAFF
TRBV3-1/TRBV3-2,15,TRBJ2-7,.,once,TGTGCCAGCAGCCCTCGGCCGCTACTCTGGTACGAGCAGTACTTC,CASSPRPLLWYEQYF
TRBV10-1,15,TRBJ1-5,.,.,.,CASILDGGSNQPQHF
TRBV5-1,14,TRBJ2-3,.,.,TGCGCCAGCAGCTTGGTCGCAGCCACAGATACGCAGTATTTT,CASSLVAATDTQYF
TRBV19,14,TRBJ2-1,TRBD2,.,TGTGCCAGTCGGACTAGCGGGGCCGACAATGAGCAGTTCTTC,CASRTSGADNEQFF
TRBV7-2,16,TRBJ2-7,TRBD2,.,TGTGCCAGCAGCTTAGAGGGGACTAGCAGATCCTACGAGCAGTACTTC,CASSLEGTSRSYEQYF
TRBV7-2,14,TRBJ1-1,.,.,TGTGCCAGCAGCTTAGACAGGGTAGGGGGGAAAGCTTTCTTT,CASSLDRVGGKAFF
TRBV29-1,12,TRBJ2-5,.,.,TGCAGCGTTGGGGCGGCCCAAGAGACCCAGTACTTC,CSVGAAQETQYF
TRBV28,16,TRBJ2-5,.,.,TGTGCCAGCAGTCCCACTGTCTGGCGGGGACAAGAGACCCAGTACTTC,CASSPTVWRGQETQYF
TRBV6-8,15,TRBJ2-7,.,.,TGTGCCAGCAGTTACTCGAGGGTCGGCGGCTACGAGCAGTACTTC,CASSYSRVGGYEQYF
TRBV5-1,16,TRBJ2-5,TRBD2,.,TGCGCCAGCAGCTTGTTTACTAGCGGAGGCGGAGAGACCCAGTACTTC,CASSLFTSGGGETQYF
TRBV15,16,TRBJ1-5,.,.,TGTGCCACCCCCGGTCGGCGGACCCTTCGCAATCAGCCCCAGCATTTT,CATPGRRTLRNQPQHF
TRBV10-3,13,TRBJ2-7,.,.,TGTGCCATCACAAGGGTTCAGGGCTACGAGCAGTACTTC,CAITRVQGYEQYF
TRBV6-5,16,TRBJ2-2,TRBD1,few,TGTGCCAGCAGTTACCCCGGGACAGGGGGCTCCGGGGAGCTGTTTTTT,CASSYPGTGGSGELFF
TRBV19,13,TRBJ1-2,TRBD1,once,TGTGCCAGTAACCCACAGGGGGCAAGTGGCTACACCTTC,CASNPQGASGYTF
TRBV10-3,15,TRBJ1-3,.,.,TGTGCCATCAGTGCGATGGTAGCTGACGGAAACACCATATATTTT,CAISAMVADGNTIYF
TRBV7-3,15,TRBJ2-1,TRBD2,few,TGTGCCAGCAGTCCGGGACTAGCGGGATCGGCTGAGCAGTTCTTC,CASSPGLAGSAEQFF
TRBV6-5,15,TRBJ1-6,.,.,TGTGCCAGCTCTTCGCGGGGGGTTGGAGATTCACCCCTCCACTTT,CASSSRGVGDSPLHF
TRBV11-2,16,TRBJ2-5,TRBD2,.,TGTGCCAGCAGCTATGGGGCTAGCGGGAGCGAAAAGACCCAGTACTTC,CASSYGASGSEKTQYF
TRBV30,16,TRBJ2-5,.,once,TGTGCCTGGAGTGTCAGCAGGGTATCTGGTCGAGAGACCCAGTACTTC,CAWSVSRVSGRETQYF
TRBV7-2,15,TRBJ2-1,TRBD2,.,TGTGCCAGCAGACTGAGCGGGAGAGGGAACAATGAGCAGTTCTTC,CASRLSGRGNNEQFF
TRBV6-2/TRBV6-3,15,TRBJ1-5,.,.,TGTGCCAGCAGTTACTCGACGGATGGGTTCCAGCCCCAGCATTTT,CASSYSTDGFQPQHF
TRBV28,14,TRBJ1-5,.,.,TGTGCCAGCTACCCGGGGGCGAGCAATCAGCCCCAGCATTTT,CASYPGASNQPQHF
TRBV12-3/TRBV12-4,12,TRBJ1-2,.,.,TGTGCCAGCAGTCGGGAGGCCTATGGCTACACCTTC,CASSREAYGYTF
TRBV19,14,TRBJ2-7,.,once,TGTGCCAGTAGTAATGGCAGGGGAGCCTACGAGCAGTACTTC,CASSNGRGAYEQYF
TRBV15,13,TRBJ2-1,TRBD1,.,TGTGCCACCAGCGGACAGGGCTACAATGAGCAGTTCTTC,CATSGQGYNEQFF
TRBV19,14,TRBJ1-3,TRBD1,.,TGTGCCAGTGCCACCAGGGGGTCGGGAAACACCATATATTTT,CASATRGSGNTIYF
TRBV5-1,16,TRBJ2-2,TRBD2,few,TGCGCCAGCAGCCGACTACTAGCGGGAAACACCGGGGAGCTGTTTTTT,CASSRLLAGNTGELFF